These 14 T cell receptor beta chains originate from one sample sequenced in a study of cytomegalovirus exposure and HLA in healthy donors. The study ran its PCR with 60 Vbeta and 13 Jbeta primers. The repertoire was sequenced with immunoSEQ multiplex PCR; TCRdb's copy has only in-frame clones and lacks some. The data hold under 150,000 clones, with less than 10% observed a single time. The sample taken for sequencing was PBMCs. These receptors all come from a male donor in good health and CMV-seronegative.

This chain joins TRBV18 and TRBJ1-1; 7 bases match TRBD1. V lost 2 bases and J lost 3; bases outside the gene matches: 3. Per the germline V gene, CDR1 is KGHSH and CDR2 is LQKENI. CDR3 length equals 14 residues. The CDR3 DNA follows: TGTGCCAGCTCACCAATCGGGACAGACACTGAAGCTTTCTTT. Translated, it gives CASSPIGTDTEAFF.

The V call is TRBV7-2, the J call TRBJ2-3, with TRBD1 matching 8 bases. Germline V CDR1 and CDR2: SGHTA, FQGNSA. The V segment lost 6 bases and the J segment 3 bases; nucleotides outside the gene matches: 5. The CDR3 is made up of 14 amino acids. CDR3 sequence: CASSLRGPTDTQYF. The CDR3 DNA is TGTGCCAGCAGTCTCAGGGGGCCAACAGATACGCAGTATTTT.

This clone came up a few times. V and J are TRBV5-5 and TRBJ2-5, with 14 bases identical to TRBD2. In germline, CDR1 is SGHKS, CDR2 YYEKEE (reference sequence). V shed 3 bases, J shed 8 bases, and the junction held 6 bases outside the gene matches. This CDR3 has 15 residues. The CDR3 loop is CASSSGTSGRATQYF. In nucleotides, the CDR3 is TGTGCCAGCAGCTCAGGGACTAGCGGGAGAGCCACCCAGTACTTC.

The chain is built from TRBV11-3 and TRBJ2-5, with 8 bases identical to TRBD1. Germline CDR1 is SGHNT and CDR2 is YENEEA. CDR3 length equals 15 residues. V shed 5 bases and J 4 bases; nucleotides not matched to a gene: 9. The CDR3 sequence: CASSPKDREGETQYF. DNA for the CDR3: TGTGCCAGCAGCCCTAAGGACAGGGAAGGAGAGACCCAGTACTTC. Variable domain in full (rest from reference TRBV11-3 and TRBJ2-5): EAGVVQSPRYKIIEKKQPVAFWCNPISGHNTLYWYLQNLGQGPELLIRYENEEAVDDSQLPKDRFSAERLKGVDSTLKIQPAELGDSAVYLCASSPKDREGETQYFGPGTRLLVL.

Notes on this clone: Different DNA sequences within this sample yield the same CDR3. The genes are TRBV6-1 and TRBJ1-1, with unresolved D. The length of the CDR3 is 16 residues. CDR1 and CDR2 (germline): MNHNS, SASEGT. Trimming took 3 bases from V and 6 from J, leaving 20 bases between them. The DNA of the CDR3 is TGTGCCAGCAGTGAGCTACTTCTAGAGCGGACCCCTGAAGCTTTCTTT. Protein sequence: CASSELLLERTPEAFF.

This rearrangement joins TRBV5-1 to TRBJ2-7, with D perhaps matching TRBD1 (5 bases). The CDR3 has 14 residues. Deletions cut 1 base from V and 2 bases from J, with 10 bases between. The germline V gene encodes CDR1 SGHRS and CDR2 YFSETQ. The CDR3 DNA follows: TGCGCCAGCAGCTTGCCAGGGCTTACCTACGAGCAGTACTTC. Protein product: CASSLPGLTYEQYF. Drawing the rest from reference TRBV5-1 and TRBJ2-7, the complete variable domain is KAGVTQTPRYLIKTRGQQVTLSCSPISGHRSVSWYQQTPGQGLQFLFEYFSETQRNKGNFPGRFSGRQFSNSRSEMNVSTLELGDSALYLCASSLPGLTYEQYFGPGTRLTVT.

In this sample, this clone turned up a few times. The gene calls are TRBV19 and TRBJ1-5, with 10 bases identical to TRBD1. J lost 3 bases, V lost 6 bases, and 8 bases had no gene match. The CDR3 runs 16 residues. The V gene's germline CDR1 is LNHDA and CDR2 SQIVND (reference sequence). DNA of the CDR3: TGTGCCAGTAGAGATTTGGGACAGGGGCCCAATCAGCCCCAGCATTTT. Translating it yields CASRDLGQGPNQPQHF.

This chain links TRBV5-1 with TRBJ1-5, with unresolved D. This CDR3 has 15 residues. Germline assignment: CDR1 SGHRS and CDR2 YFSETQ. Deletions cut 0 bases from V and 2 bases from J, with 9 bases between. CDR3 nucleotide sequence: TGCGCCAGCAGCTTGGGGGCCGTGGGCAATCAGCCCCAGCATTTT. Residues: CASSLGAVGNQPQHF.

The chain has TRBV18 and TRBJ2-5, with D maybe TRBD2 (6 bases). V lost 6 bases to trimming and J lost 5 bases, with 16 bases between them. Germline V gene data show CDR1 as KGHSH and CDR2 as LQKENI. The CDR3 length is 14 residues. The CDR3 DNA sequence: TGTGCCAGCTCCCGAGGGGAGGCCAGGGAGACCCAGTACTTC. This codes for CASSRGEARETQYF. Supplemented by reference TRBV18 and TRBJ2-5, the full variable domain reads NAGVMQNPRHLVRRRGQEARLRCSPMKGHSHVYWYRQLPEEGLKFMVYLQKENIIDESGMPKERFSAEFPKEGPSILRIQQVVRGDSAAYFCASSRGEARETQYFGPGTRLLVL.

This clone came up a few times. CDR3 nucleotides: TGTGCCAGCAGTCCCCCAGGACTAGCGAGCATCCATGAGCAGTTCTTC. It yields the protein CASSPPGLASIHEQFF. V is TRBV27 and J is TRBJ2-1, with 9 bases that match TRBD2. V lost 5 bases, J lost 8 bases, and 13 bases stayed unmatched. This CDR3 region has 16 residues. Germline V gene data show CDR1 as MNHEY and CDR2 as SMNVEV (reference sequence).

V usage is TRBV19 and J usage is TRBJ1-2, with D possibly TRBD1 on 6 matching bases. The CDR3 spans 17 residues. Trimming took 4 bases from V and 0 from J, leaving 18 bases between them. Germline V gene data show CDR1 as LNHDA and CDR2 as SQIVND (reference sequence). CDR3 sequence (DNA): TGTGCCAGTAGTACCACAGGGTCCCCACTTTCTAACTATGGCTACACCTTC. It specifies CASSTTGSPLSNYGYTF.

This clone was detected a few times. This chain links TRBV6-5 with TRBJ1-2, with D uncertain. CDR1 and CDR2 from the germline V gene are MNHEY and SVGAGI. The CDR3 runs 12 residues. V was clipped by 6 bases and J by 8 bases, with 13 bases between them. The CDR3 sequence is CASSKYGGGYTF. The CDR3 bases are TGTGCCAGCAGCAAGTATGGAGGCGGCTACACCTTC.

The CDR3 sequence is CASSPQGVNYGYTF. The CDR3 region has the DNA TGTGCCAGCAGCCCCCAGGGGGTCAACTATGGCTACACCTTC. The genes are TRBV5-4 and TRBJ1-2; 7 bases fit TRBD1. CDR1 and CDR2 (germline): SGHNT, YYREEE (reference sequence). The CDR3 length is 14 residues. With 4 bases clipped from V and 2 bases from J, the junction kept 5 bases outside the gene matches. Full variable domain (remainder filled in from reference TRBV5-4 and TRBJ1-2): ETGVTQSPTHLIKTRGQQVTLRCSSQSGHNTVSWYQQALGQGPQFIFQYYREEENGRGNFPPRFSGLQFPNYSSELNVNALELDDSALYLCASSPQGVNYGYTFGSGTRLTVV.

This clone was recorded a few times. The genes are TRBV19 and TRBJ1-2; 7 bases line up with TRBD1. CDR1 and CDR2 from the germline V gene are LNHDA and SQIVND (reference sequence). The CDR3 spans 14 residues. V dropped 5 bases and J dropped 4; count of bases not matched to a gene: 7. The CDR3 sequence is CASSASGQIYGYTF. The CDR3 DNA is TGTGCCAGTAGTGCATCGGGACAGATCTATGGCTACACCTTC. The whole variable domain, remainder taken from reference TRBV19 and TRBJ1-2, is DGGITQSPKYLFRKEGQNVTLSCEQNLNHDAMYWYRQDPGQGLRLIYYSQIVNDFQKGDIAEGYSVSREKKESFPLTVTSAQKNPTAFYLCASSASGQIYGYTFGSGTRLTVV.